Listed below are T cell receptor beta chains from one sample, sequenced in a study of T cell repertoires in cytomegalovirus infection. MiXCR, run by TCRdb on the reads, gives a single entry per CDR3 protein. The data contain about 830,000 distinct CDR3 sequences, roughly 33% of them seen just once; the ten biggest clones take up 9.5% to 15%. These receptors are not linked to any known antigen. This specimen was cultured CD8+ T cells from PBMCs, taken from culture after CMV antigen stimulation. All receptors derive from a human donor in good health (CMV status not recorded). Some clones in this sample may be carry-over from other donors' samples. Both conserved end residues are part of each CDR3. A D gene is named only where the DNA matches it firmly. A clone size is listed for some rows: how often the clone was seen (once, few, many), or a class if it is expanded.

d_gene	len	abundance	v_gene	j_gene	CDR3nt	CDR3aa
.	14	few	TRBV19	TRBJ1-5	TGTGCCAGTAGTATAGGGCTGAGCAATCAGCCCCAGCATTTT	CASSIGLSNQPQHF
TRBD2	16	.	TRBV4-3	TRBJ2-3	TGCGCCAGCAGCCAAGATGGCGGGGGAATCACAGATACGCAGTATTTT	CASSQDGGGITDTQYF
.	12	.	TRBV7-1	TRBJ1-6	TGTGCCAACAGCTGGGATAATTCACCCCTCCACTTT	CANSWDNSPLHF
.	16	few	TRBV2	TRBJ1-3	TGTGCCAGCAGTGAAGGGGGGCAGAGCTCTGGAAACACCATATATTTT	CASSEGGQSSGNTIYF
.	18	.	TRBV4-3	TRBJ1-5	TGCGCCAGCAGCCAAGAATGGGGAACGGAATATAGCAATCAGCCCCAGCATTTT	CASSQEWGTEYSNQPQHF
.	22	.	TRBV29-1	TRBJ1-2	TGCAGCGTTGAAGGGAAAGTCACGACTGGACTGCAAGAACCGTTTATAAACTATGGCTACACCTTC	CSVEGKVTTGLQEPFINYGYTF
.	14	.	TRBV7-9	TRBJ1-2	TGTGCCAGCAGCTTATCTCCAGCATACTATGGCTACACCTTC	CASSLSPAYYGYTF
.	15	many	TRBV12-3/TRBV12-4	TRBJ2-1	TGTGCCAGCAGTTACACAGGAGGAGTTATCGATGAGCAGTTCTTC	CASSYTGGVIDEQFF
TRBD1	14	few	TRBV29-1	TRBJ1-2	TGCAGCGTTGATCCAGACAGGGATCCTAGTGGCTACACCTTC	CSVDPDRDPSGYTF
.	15	.	TRBV12-5	TRBJ1-1	TGTGCTAGTGATTTGGCTGCCAGGGCTCACACTGAAGCTTTCTTT	CASDLAARAHTEAFF
.	15	.	TRBV9	TRBJ2-7	TGTGCCAGCAGCGTAGGGGTGGGGGGGCTCTACGAGCAGTACTTC	CASSVGVGGLYEQYF
.	19	.	TRBV11-3	TRBJ2-5	TGTGCCAGCAGCTTAGATACCCTCCCATCCGGGGGGCCGAGGGAGACCCAGTACTTC	CASSLDTLPSGGPRETQYF
TRBD1	15	.	TRBV4-3	TRBJ1-2	TGCGCCAGCAGCCAAGGAGCCGGACAGGGGGATGGCTACACCTTC	CASSQGAGQGDGYTF
.	12	.	TRBV2	TRBJ1-2	TGTGCCAGCTGGGCTCGACGAGATGGCTACACCTTC	CASWARRDGYTF
.	14	.	TRBV6-6	TRBJ1-2	TGTGCCAGCAGCTCGAATCCGGGACAAGGTGGCTACACCTTC	CASSSNPGQGGYTF
.	17	.	TRBV6-1	TRBJ2-7	TGTGCCAGCAGTGAACTTTTGTTGGACAGCTTCTCCTACGAGCAGTACTTC	CASSELLLDSFSYEQYF